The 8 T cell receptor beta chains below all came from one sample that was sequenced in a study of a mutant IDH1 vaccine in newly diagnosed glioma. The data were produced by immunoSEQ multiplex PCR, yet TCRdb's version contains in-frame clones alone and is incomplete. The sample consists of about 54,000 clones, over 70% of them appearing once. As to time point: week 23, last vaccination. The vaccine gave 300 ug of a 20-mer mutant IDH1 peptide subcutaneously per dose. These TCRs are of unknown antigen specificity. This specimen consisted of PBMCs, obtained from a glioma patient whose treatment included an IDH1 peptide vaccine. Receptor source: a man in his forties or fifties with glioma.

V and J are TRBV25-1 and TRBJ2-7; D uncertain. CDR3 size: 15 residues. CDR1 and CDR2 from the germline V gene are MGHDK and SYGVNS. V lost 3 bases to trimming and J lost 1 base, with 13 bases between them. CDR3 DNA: TGTGCCAGCAGTGATATGGCTGACCTATCCTACGAGCAGTACTTC. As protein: CASSDMADLSYEQYF.

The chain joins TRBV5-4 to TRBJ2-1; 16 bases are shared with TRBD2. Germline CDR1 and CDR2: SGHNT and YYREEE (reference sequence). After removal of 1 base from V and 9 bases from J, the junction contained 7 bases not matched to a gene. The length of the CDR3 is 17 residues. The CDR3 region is CASSLWGTSGGATEQFF. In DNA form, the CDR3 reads TGTGCCAGCAGCTTGTGGGGGACTAGCGGGGGGGCCACTGAGCAGTTCTTC.

CDR3 region: CASRSDRDSNQPQHF. The CDR3 nucleotides are TGCGCCAGCCGCAGTGATAGGGACAGCAATCAGCCCCAGCATTTT. V and J are TRBV10-1 and TRBJ1-5, with D maybe TRBD1 (5 bases). Germline V gene lookup returns CDR1 WNHNN and CDR2 SYGVQD (reference sequence). The CDR3 extends over 15 amino acids. Trimming removed 8 bases from V and 1 base from J, with 15 bases in between.

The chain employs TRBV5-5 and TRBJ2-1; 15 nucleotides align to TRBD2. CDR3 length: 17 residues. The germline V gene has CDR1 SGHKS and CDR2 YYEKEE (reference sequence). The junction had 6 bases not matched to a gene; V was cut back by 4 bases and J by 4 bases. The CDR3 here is CASSAGLAGGGYNEQFF. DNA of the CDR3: TGTGCCAGCAGCGCGGGACTAGCGGGGGGCGGGTACAATGAGCAGTTCTTC. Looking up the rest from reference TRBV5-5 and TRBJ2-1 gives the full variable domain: DAGVTQSPTHLIKTRGQQVTLRCSPISGHKSVSWYQQVLGQGPQFIFQYYEKEERGRGNFPDRFSARQFPNYSSELNVNALLLGDSALYLCASSAGLAGGGYNEQFFGPGTRLTVL.

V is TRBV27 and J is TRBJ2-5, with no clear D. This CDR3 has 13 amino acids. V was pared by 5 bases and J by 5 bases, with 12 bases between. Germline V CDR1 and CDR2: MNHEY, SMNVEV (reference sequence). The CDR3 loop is CASSRRQWETQYF. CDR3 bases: TGTGCCAGCAGTAGGCGTCAGTGGGAGACCCAGTACTTC.

The chain's CDR3 is CASTITQGNQPQHF. In nucleotides, the CDR3 is TGTGCCAGCACTATAACCCAGGGGAATCAGCCCCAGCATTTT. V is TRBV6-6 and J is TRBJ1-5; tentative D call: TRBD1 (6 bases). This CDR3 is 14 amino acids long. The germline V gene has CDR1 MNHNY and CDR2 SVGAGI (reference sequence). V lost 7 bases, J lost 4 bases, and 14 bases lay in between.

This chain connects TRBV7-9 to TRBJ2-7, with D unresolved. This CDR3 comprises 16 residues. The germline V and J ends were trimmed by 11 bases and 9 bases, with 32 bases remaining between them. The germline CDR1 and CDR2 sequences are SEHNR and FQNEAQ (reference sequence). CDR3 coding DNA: TGTGCCTCCGGGTCCAAATCGCAGTTCTCTCCTACGGGGCAGTACTTC. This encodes CASGSKSQFSPTGQYF.

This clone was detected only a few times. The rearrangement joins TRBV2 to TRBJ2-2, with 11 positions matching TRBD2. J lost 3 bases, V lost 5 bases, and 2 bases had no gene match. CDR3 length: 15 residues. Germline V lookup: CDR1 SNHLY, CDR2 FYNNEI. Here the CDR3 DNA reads TGTGCCAGCAGTCGACTAGCGGGGTACACCGGGGAGCTGTTTTTT. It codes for CASSRLAGYTGELFF.